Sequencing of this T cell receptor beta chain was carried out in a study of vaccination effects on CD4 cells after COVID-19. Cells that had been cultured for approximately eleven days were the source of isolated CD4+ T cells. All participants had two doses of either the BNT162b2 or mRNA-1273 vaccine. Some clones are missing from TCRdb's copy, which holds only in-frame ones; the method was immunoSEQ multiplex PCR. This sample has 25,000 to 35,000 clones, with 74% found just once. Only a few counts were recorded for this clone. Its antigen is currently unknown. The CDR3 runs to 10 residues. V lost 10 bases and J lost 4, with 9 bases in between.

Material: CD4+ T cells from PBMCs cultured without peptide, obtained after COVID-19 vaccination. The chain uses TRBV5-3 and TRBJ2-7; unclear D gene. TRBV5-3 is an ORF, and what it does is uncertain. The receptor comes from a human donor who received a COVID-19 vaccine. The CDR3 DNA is TGTGCCGGCCCAATTTACGAGCAGTACTTC. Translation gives CAGPIYEQYF.